The 8 T cell receptor beta chains listed next were all sequenced from one sample in a study of Tregs in tolerant kidney transplant recipients. Libraries were prepared by immunoSEQ multiplex PCR; TCRdb keeps only in-frame clonotypes and omits some of them. Here the sample spans about 110,000 clones, almost 90% being singletons. The input for sequencing was CD4+ T cells from blood, taken before the transplant. The receptors come from a human donor who received a combined kidney and bone marrow transplant.

The CDR3 protein is CASSSRTSGSADTQYF. The CDR3 nucleotides read TGTGCCAGCAGTTCCCGGACTAGCGGGAGTGCGGATACGCAGTATTTT. The chain recombines TRBV6-5 with TRBJ2-3, with 13 bases aligning to TRBD2. V trimming: 4 bases; J trimming: 6 bases; junction bases outside the gene matches: 7. CDR1 MNHEY and CDR2 SVGAGI come from the germline V gene. This CDR3 has 16 amino acids.

This clone was observed a few times. The chain is built from TRBV10-3 and TRBJ1-1; TRBD1 is a possible D gene (6 bases). This CDR3 has 11 residues. Trimming stripped 7 bases from V and 10 bases from J, with 13 bases between. Germline CDR1 ENHRY, CDR2 SYGVKD. CDR3 nucleotides: TGTGCCATCACCCAAGGGGGTCTAGCTTTCTTT. Protein: CAITQGGLAFF.

This clone was seen more than once but under ten times. V and J are TRBV4-1 and TRBJ2-2, with 9 bases aligning to TRBD1. V shed 3 bases, J shed 3 bases, and the junction held 2 bases outside the gene matches. The germline gives CDR1 MGHRA, CDR2 YSYEKL. CDR3 length: 15 amino acids. The CDR3 is CASSQGQGHTGELFF. Written as DNA, the CDR3 is TGCGCCAGCAGCCAGGGACAGGGACACACCGGGGAGCTGTTTTTT.

CDR3 sequence: CASLVLGGEEQYF. CDR3 DNA: TGTGCCAGCTTAGTTCTGGGGGGGGAAGAGCAGTACTTC. The chain couples TRBV28 to TRBJ2-7; the match to TRBD2 covers 7 bases. This CDR3 has 13 residues. The junction had 11 bases not matched to a gene; V was cut back by 8 bases and J by 7 bases. Germline V lookup: CDR1 MDHEN, CDR2 SYDVKM.

This sequence joins TRBV6-4 and TRBJ1-2, with TRBD1 as a possible D gene (6 bases). Trimming took 8 bases from V and 7 from J, leaving 20 bases between them. Germline assignment: CDR1 MRHNA and CDR2 SNTAGT. The CDR3 is 14 residues long. CDR3: CASGTGAGEGGYTF. In nucleotides, the CDR3 is TGTGCCAGCGGTACCGGAGCAGGGGAGGGTGGCTACACCTTC.

The chain joins TRBV9 to TRBJ2-7; TRBD1 matches 9 bases. J lost 4 bases, V lost 0 bases, and 5 bases had no gene match. Per germline, CDR1 SGDLS and CDR2 YYNGEE. This CDR3 contains 15 residues. As DNA, the CDR3 is TGTGCCAGCAGCGTAGAGGGACAGGGTTGGTACGAGCAGTACTTC. Translating it yields CASSVEGQGWYEQYF.

The chain combines TRBV18 with TRBJ2-3, with D possibly being TRBD2 (5 bases). CDR1 KGHSH and CDR2 LQKENI come from the germline V gene. CDR3 size: 15 residues. The V end lost 6 bases, the J end lost 2 bases, and 15 bases lay between the germline ends. This CDR3 reads CASSQISGNTDTQYF. The CDR3 DNA sequence: TGTGCCAGCTCTCAAATAAGCGGCAACACAGATACGCAGTATTTT.

This chain connects TRBV10-1 to TRBJ1-2; 7 bases are a match to TRBD1. Looked up from germline, CDR1 is WNHNN and CDR2 is SYGVQD (reference sequence). With 0 bases clipped from V and 4 bases from J, the junction kept 2 bases outside the gene matches. CDR3 length equals 14 residues. CDR3 bases: TGCGCCAGCAGTGAGTCCAACAGGGGCTATGGCTACACCTTC. Residues: CASSESNRGYGYTF.